The 3 T cell receptor beta chains reported below all come from one sample, sequenced in a study of blood T cell repertoires in COVID-19. TCRdb keeps only in-frame clones here, not all; method: immunoSEQ multiplex PCR. The sample has more than 300,000 clones; about 89% are singletons. The sequenced sample was peripheral blood. The source of these receptors is a man aged 18 to 30 who had recovered from COVID-19.

The chain links TRBV5-1 to TRBJ2-5; 7 bases map to TRBD1. Looked up from germline, CDR1 is SGHRS and CDR2 is YFSETQ. Losses at the gene ends were 7 bases for V and 1 base for J; bases not matched to a gene: 7. The CDR3 totals 14 residues. This CDR3 reads CASRPGTAQETQYF. The CDR3 DNA is TGCGCCAGCCGGCCCGGGACAGCCCAAGAGACCCAGTACTTC. Full variable domain (missing parts from reference TRBV5-1 and TRBJ2-5): KAGVTQTPRYLIKTRGQQVTLSCSPISGHRSVSWYQQTPGQGLQFLFEYFSETQRNKGNFPGRFSGRQFSNSRSEMNVSTLELGDSALYLCASRPGTAQETQYFGPGTRLLVL.

This chain joins TRBV6-6 and TRBJ2-7; 14 bases match TRBD2. CDR1 and CDR2 (germline): MNHNY, SVGAGI (reference sequence). The CDR3 extends over 16 amino acids. V dropped 6 bases and J dropped 9; count of bases not matched to a gene: 13. CDR3 DNA sequence: TGTGCCAGCAGCAAAGGGACTAGCGGGGGTGTTTTAGGGCAGTACTTC. Translation gives CASSKGTSGGVLGQYF.

The chain couples TRBV5-4 to TRBJ1-5; 7 positions agree with TRBD1. The junction had 4 bases not matched to a gene; V was cut back by 10 bases and J by 0 bases. The CDR3 runs to 13 residues. Looked up from germline, CDR1 is SGHNT and CDR2 is YYREEE (reference sequence). CDR3 residues: CAGYRGSNQPQHF. The CDR3 DNA reads as TGTGCCGGTTACAGGGGTAGCAATCAGCCCCAGCATTTT.